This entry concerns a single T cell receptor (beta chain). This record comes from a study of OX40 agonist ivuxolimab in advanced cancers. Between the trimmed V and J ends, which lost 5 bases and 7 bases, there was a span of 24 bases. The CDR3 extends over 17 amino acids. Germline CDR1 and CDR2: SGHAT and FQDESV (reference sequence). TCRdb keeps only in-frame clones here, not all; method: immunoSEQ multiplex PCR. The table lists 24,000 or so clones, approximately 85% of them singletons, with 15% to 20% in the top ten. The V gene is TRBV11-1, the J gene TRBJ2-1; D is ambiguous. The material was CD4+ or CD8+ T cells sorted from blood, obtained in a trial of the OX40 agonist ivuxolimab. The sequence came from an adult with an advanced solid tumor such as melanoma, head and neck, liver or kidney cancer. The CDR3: CASSTNRRMVGENEQFF. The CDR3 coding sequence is TGTGCCAGCAGCACCAACCGACGAATGGTGGGCGAAAATGAGCAGTTCTTC.